The entry that follows covers one TCR beta chain sequence. The repertoire was sequenced with immunoSEQ multiplex PCR; TCRdb's copy has only in-frame clones and lacks some. The table records approximately 65,000 clones, approximately 90% of them present only once. This record belongs to a study of cytomegalovirus exposure and HLA in healthy donors. The CDR3 extends over 15 amino acids. Per germline, CDR1 SEHNR and CDR2 FQNEAQ (reference sequence). The J segment lost 2 bases and the V segment lost 6 bases, leaving 4 bases of the junction unmatched. The receptor was isolated from a man aged 18 to 29 in good health and CMV-seronegative. The chain couples TRBV7-9 to TRBJ2-3; 11 nucleotides match TRBD2. The specimen sequenced was PBMCs. The CDR3 sequence is CASRTLAGVTDTQYF. Written as DNA, the CDR3 is TGTGCCAGCAGGACACTAGCGGGGGTCACAGATACGCAGTATTTT.